The source of this T cell receptor beta chain is a study of T cells in Graves' hyperthyroidism and ophthalmopathy. Trimming stripped 5 bases from V and 0 bases from J, with 10 bases between. Germline lookup yields CDR1 PRHDT and CDR2 FYEKMQ (reference sequence). The CDR3 totals 15 residues. The investigators amplified TCR beta CDR3 regions from RNA transcripts. During a first-round RT-PCR of the TCR CDR3, the HTBI primer set was used. Each CDR3 protein gets one entry after TCRdb re-called the multiplex PCR reads with MiXCR. This table has 750,000 to 900,000 distinct CDR3 sequences, over 35% appearing once.

The sequence was obtained from a man between 18 and 29 years old with Graves' hyperthyroidism. Sample: blood. The chain couples TRBV13 to TRBJ2-2; D is perhaps TRBD1 (6 bases). In nucleotides, the CDR3 is TGTGCCAGCAGCCCAGGGGACCCGAACACCGGGGAGCTGTTTTTT. Translated: CASSPGDPNTGELFF.